Below are 23 T cell receptor beta chains sequenced from a single sample in a study of shared clonotypes between healthy human individuals. Clones were read by immunoSEQ multiplex PCR, and TCRdb kept only the in-frame ones, dropping some. The profile shows hundreds of thousands of clones, roughly 79% of them singletons. Sequencing was done on a sample of PBMCs. The source is a woman in her forties in good health. Some clones in this sample may be carry-over from other donors' samples.

The CDR3 DNA is TGTGCCAGCAGCTTAGTGGGGACAGAACGTGAAAAACTGTTTTTT. The encoded protein is CASSLVGTEREKLFF. The chain carries TRBV7-8 and TRBJ1-4; 7 nucleotides line up with TRBD1. V shed 1 base, J shed 7 bases, and the junction held 6 bases outside the gene matches. CDR3 length: 15 amino acids. CDR1 SGHVS and CDR2 FQNEAQ come from the germline V gene.

V and J are TRBV29-1 and TRBJ1-1; D ambiguous. With 4 bases removed from V and 1 base from J, the gap between germline ends came to 7 bases. Per germline, CDR1 SQVTM and CDR2 ANQGSEA. The CDR3 is 12 amino acids. The CDR3 loop is CSVGDPNTEAFF. The CDR3 region has the DNA TGCAGCGTTGGTGACCCGAACACTGAAGCTTTCTTT.

A single count supports this clone. The chain has TRBV28 and TRBJ2-1, with TRBD2 matching 10 bases. The CDR3 runs to 14 residues. Germline CDR1 reads MDHEN; CDR2 reads SYDVKM. V trimming: 8 bases; J trimming: 5 bases; junction bases outside the gene matches: 6. CDR3 amino acids: CASYTSGIHNEQFF. The CDR3 region has the DNA TGTGCCAGCTATACTAGCGGGATACACAATGAGCAGTTCTTC.

The rearrangement joins TRBV10-2 to TRBJ1-5; D is ambiguous. The CDR3 loop spans 13 amino acids. The ends were cut back, 5 bases at V and 5 bases at J, with 10 bases in the middle. Germline values: CDR1 WSHSY, CDR2 SAAADI. CDR3 DNA: TGCGCCAGCAGTTTGGCCCCGGATCAGCCCCAGCATTTT. It specifies CASSLAPDQPQHF.

The chain couples TRBV5-1 to TRBJ2-7; no reliable D call. The CDR3 runs 11 residues. The ends were cut back, 4 bases at V and 5 bases at J, with 7 bases in the middle. Germline V gene data show CDR1 as SGHRS and CDR2 as YFSETQ. CDR3 loop: CASSTRDEQYF. The DNA of the CDR3 is TGCGCCAGCAGCACACGGGACGAGCAGTACTTC.

Concerning this clone: Other DNA sequences in this sample translate to the same CDR3. The genes are TRBV20-1 and TRBJ2-1, with D possibly being TRBD2 (5 bases). This CDR3 is built from 11 residues. Germline lookup yields CDR1 DFQATT and CDR2 SNEGSKA (reference sequence). With 3 bases removed from V and 8 bases from J, the gap between germline ends came to 8 bases. CDR3 in amino acids: CSARGSDEQFF. The CDR3 coding sequence is TGCAGTGCTAGGGGGAGCGATGAGCAGTTCTTC.

The chain uses TRBV30 and TRBJ2-1, with 10 bases that match TRBD2. The CDR3 runs to 14 residues. Germline loops: CDR1 GTSNPN, CDR2 SVGIG (reference sequence). The V segment lost 2 bases and the J segment 5 bases; nucleotides outside the gene matches: 3. Here the CDR3 DNA reads TGTGCCTGGAGTATACTAGCGGGAAACAATGAGCAGTTCTTC. Translation gives CAWSILAGNNEQFF. The variable domain in full, completed from reference TRBV30 and TRBJ2-1, reads SQTIHQWPATLVQPVGSPLSLECTVEGTSNPNLYWYRQAAGRGLQLLFYSVGIGQISSEVPQNLSASRPQDRQFILSSKKLLLSDSGFYLCAWSILAGNNEQFFGPGTRLTVL.

Worth noting for this clone: Sequence at one end of the junction differs from germline and may be a read error. V and J are TRBV7-9 and TRBJ1-1; possible D gene TRBD1, 5 bases. The length of the CDR3 is 17 residues. Looked up from germline, CDR1 is SEHNR and CDR2 is FQNEAQ (reference sequence). CDR3 amino acids: CAGSLEFRLGVSTEAFF. CDR3 sequence (DNA): TGTGCCGGCAGCTTAGAATTCCGCCTAGGGGTCTCCACTGAAGCTTTCTTT.

This clone was observed a handful of times. V usage is TRBV19 and J usage is TRBJ1-5, with D possibly being TRBD1 (5 bases). The CDR3 is 13 amino acids. Trimming removed 7 bases at V and 4 bases at J, with 11 bases between. From germline, CDR1 is LNHDA and CDR2 SQIVND (reference sequence). DNA for the CDR3: TGTGCCAGTATGAGGGGACGTAATCAGCCCCAGCATTTT. The encoded protein is CASMRGRNQPQHF.

J is TRBJ2-7 and V is TRBV5-1, with 8 bases lining up with TRBD1. The junction had 8 bases not matched to a gene; V was cut back by 4 bases and J by 2 bases. From germline, CDR1 is SGHRS and CDR2 YFSETQ. The CDR3 is 15 amino acids. CDR3 bases: TGCGCCAGCAGCGAACTGACAGGGGAAGCCTACGAGCAGTACTTC. Protein product: CASSELTGEAYEQYF.

The chain is built from TRBV4-3 and TRBJ2-7; D possibly uses TRBD1 or TRBD2 (6 bases each). CDR3 length: 13 amino acids. Per the germline V gene, CDR1 is LGHNA and CDR2 is YSLEER. Trimming took 1 base from V and 6 from J, leaving 10 bases between them. As DNA, the CDR3 is TGCGCCAGCAGCCAAGTCAGGGGAGGCGAGCAGTACTTC. Its protein product is CASSQVRGGEQYF.

This clone was observed once. This sequence joins TRBV28 and TRBJ2-5; 10 bases fit TRBD2. TRBJ2-7 matches the DNA end more closely, so the J call is doubtful. The CDR3 runs 13 residues. The germline V gene has CDR1 MDHEN and CDR2 SYDVKM. The CDR3 sequence: CASRLAGGYEQYF. The CDR3 nucleotides are TGTGCCAGTCGATTAGCGGGAGGCTACGAGCAGTACTTC.

The rearrangement links TRBV30 to TRBJ2-1; D unclear. This CDR3 region has 14 residues. V shed 4 bases and J shed 0 bases, with 10 bases lying between them. Germline V gene lookup returns CDR1 GTSNPN and CDR2 SVGIG (reference sequence). The CDR3 loop reads CAWTWPVSYNEQFF. The CDR3 DNA sequence: TGTGCCTGGACCTGGCCTGTCTCCTACAATGAGCAGTTCTTC.

V usage is TRBV5-1 and J usage is TRBJ1-6, with D tentatively TRBD1 (6 bases). CDR1 is SGHRS, CDR2 YFSETQ, per germline. The CDR3 is 16 amino acids. V dropped 0 bases and J dropped 8 bases, with 15 bases sitting between them. The CDR3 reads CASSLAVAGVDSPLHF. In nucleotides, the CDR3 is TGCGCCAGCAGCTTGGCCGTAGCAGGGGTGGATTCACCCCTCCACTTT. Drawing the rest from reference TRBV5-1 and TRBJ1-6, the complete variable domain is KAGVTQTPRYLIKTRGQQVTLSCSPISGHRSVSWYQQTPGQGLQFLFEYFSETQRNKGNFPGRFSGRQFSNSRSEMNVSTLELGDSALYLCASSLAVAGVDSPLHFGNGTRLTVT.

The chain has TRBV7-6 and TRBJ1-1; D not resolved. Deletions cut 0 bases from V and 1 base from J, with 6 bases between. This CDR3 region has 14 residues. Germline CDR1 is SGHVS and CDR2 is FNYEAQ. In DNA, the CDR3 is TGTGCCAGCAGCTTAGCGGCACAGAACACTGAAGCTTTCTTT. It yields the protein CASSLAAQNTEAFF.

The table lists this clone with many counts. The chain uses TRBV19 and TRBJ1-1; a weak D match, TRBD1 (5 bases). The V gene lost 6 bases and the J gene lost 1 base, with 15 bases spanning the gap. Germline CDR1 and CDR2: LNHDA and SQIVND (reference sequence). The CDR3 runs to 15 residues. The CDR3 nucleotides read TGTGCCAGTAGAAACCCGGGAGGGACGAACACTGAAGCTTTCTTT. Translation: CASRNPGGTNTEAFF.

About this clone itself: Other DNA sequences in this sample translate to the same CDR3. The chain combines TRBV2 with TRBJ2-1, with no clear D. The V end was cut by 6 bases, the J end by 3 bases, with 3 bases between. Per germline, CDR1 SNHLY and CDR2 FYNNEI. This CDR3 has 11 residues. The CDR3 is CASRLYNEQFF. The CDR3, as DNA: TGTGCCAGCAGGCTCTACAATGAGCAGTTCTTC.

This chain uses TRBV27 with TRBJ2-3, with a possible D match to TRBD1 (5 bases). The CDR3 is 12 residues long. Deletions cut 6 bases from V and 4 bases from J, with 8 bases between. CDR1 and CDR2 from the germline V gene are MNHEY and SMNVEV (reference sequence). CDR3 region: CASRKGADTQYF. In nucleotides, the CDR3 is TGTGCCAGCAGAAAAGGGGCAGATACGCAGTATTTT.

The chain links TRBV7-2 to TRBJ2-7; 11 bases match TRBD2. The germline V gene encodes CDR1 SGHTA and CDR2 FQGNSA. This CDR3 is 15 amino acids long. V lost 7 bases, J lost 4 bases, and 9 bases stayed unmatched. DNA for the CDR3: TGTGCCAGCAACCCCTCGGGACTAGCGGTTTACGAGCAGTACTTC. The encoded protein is CASNPSGLAVYEQYF.

The CDR3 region is CASSRSSFSGPDTQYF. CDR3 sequence (DNA): TGTGCCAGCAGCCGAAGCTCCTTTAGCGGGCCAGATACGCAGTATTTT. The rearrangement uses TRBV4-2 and TRBJ2-3; the match to TRBD2 covers 7 bases. CDR1 and CDR2 from the germline V gene are LGHNA and YNFKEQ. Germline trimming cut 4 bases from V and 4 bases from J; bases unmatched to any gene: 11. This CDR3 has 16 amino acids.

The sample holds a few counts of this clone. The gene calls are TRBV5-1 and TRBJ2-2; D gene uncertain. Germline loops: CDR1 SGHRS, CDR2 YFSETQ. V lost 0 bases to trimming and J lost 0 bases, with 6 bases between them. The CDR3 totals 15 residues. CDR3 sequence (DNA): TGCGCCAGCAGCTTGGGACTCGCGAACACCGGGGAGCTGTTTTTT. This translates into CASSLGLANTGELFF.

The chain has TRBV11-1 and TRBJ2-7; D may be TRBD1 or TRBD2 (5 bases each). The germline V gene encodes CDR1 SGHAT and CDR2 FQDESV (reference sequence). Trimming took 5 bases from V and 0 from J, leaving 14 bases between them. The length of the CDR3 is 15 residues. CDR3 nucleotide sequence: TGTGCCAGCAGCCCGCGGGCAGGGAGCTCCTACGAGCAGTACTTC. It codes for CASSPRAGSSYEQYF. The whole variable domain, remainder taken from reference TRBV11-1 and TRBJ2-7, is EAEVAQSPRYKITEKSQAVAFWCDPISGHATLYWYRQILGQGPELLVQFQDESVVDDSQLPKDRFSAERLKGVDSTLKIQPAELGDSAMYLCASSPRAGSSYEQYFGPGTRLTVT.

This clone was detected a few times. The sample has other DNA sequences that encode this CDR3 too. The V call is TRBV18, the J call TRBJ1-1; D ambiguous. The CDR3 has 12 residues. Germline V lookup: CDR1 KGHSH, CDR2 LQKENI. V lost 3 bases, J lost 1 base, and 3 bases lay in between. The CDR3 region is CASSPRNTEAFF. CDR3 coding DNA: TGTGCCAGCTCACCGCGGAACACTGAAGCTTTCTTT.